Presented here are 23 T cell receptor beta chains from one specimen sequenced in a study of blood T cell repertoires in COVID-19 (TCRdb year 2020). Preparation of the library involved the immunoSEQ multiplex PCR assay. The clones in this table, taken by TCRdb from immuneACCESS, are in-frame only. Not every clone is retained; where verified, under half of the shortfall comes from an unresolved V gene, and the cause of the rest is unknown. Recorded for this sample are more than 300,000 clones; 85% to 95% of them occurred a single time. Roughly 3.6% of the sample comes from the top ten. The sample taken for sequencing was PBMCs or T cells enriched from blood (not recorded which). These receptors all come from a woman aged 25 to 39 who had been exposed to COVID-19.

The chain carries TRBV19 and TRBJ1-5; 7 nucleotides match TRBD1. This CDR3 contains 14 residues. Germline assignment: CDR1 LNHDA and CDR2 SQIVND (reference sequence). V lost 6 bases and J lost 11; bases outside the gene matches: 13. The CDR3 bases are TGTGCCAGTAGGGCAGACAGGGATGATCTAACCCAGCATTTT. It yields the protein CASRADRDDLTQHF.

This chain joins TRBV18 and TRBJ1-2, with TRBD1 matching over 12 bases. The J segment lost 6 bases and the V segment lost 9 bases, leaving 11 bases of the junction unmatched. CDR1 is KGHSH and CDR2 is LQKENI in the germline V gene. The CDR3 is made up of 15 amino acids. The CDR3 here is CASHGGTGGANGYTF. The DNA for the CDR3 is TGTGCCAGTCACGGCGGGACAGGGGGCGCGAATGGCTACACCTTC.

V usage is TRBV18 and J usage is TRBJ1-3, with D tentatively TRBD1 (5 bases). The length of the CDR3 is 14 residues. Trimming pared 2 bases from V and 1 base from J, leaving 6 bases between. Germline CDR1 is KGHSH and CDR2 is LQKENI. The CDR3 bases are TGTGCCAGCTCACCAGGGGGGTCTGGAAACACCATATATTTT. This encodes CASSPGGSGNTIYF. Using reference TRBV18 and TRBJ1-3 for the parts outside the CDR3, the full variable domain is NAGVMQNPRHLVRRRGQEARLRCSPMKGHSHVYWYRQLPEEGLKFMVYLQKENIIDESGMPKERFSAEFPKEGPSILRIQQVVRGDSAAYFCASSPGGSGNTIYFGEGSWLTVV.

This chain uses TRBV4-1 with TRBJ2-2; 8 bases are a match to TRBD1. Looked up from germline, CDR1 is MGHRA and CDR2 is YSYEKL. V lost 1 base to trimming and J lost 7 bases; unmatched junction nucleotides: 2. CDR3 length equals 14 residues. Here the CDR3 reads CASSQVGQGGELFF. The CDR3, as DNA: TGCGCCAGCAGCCAAGTTGGACAGGGCGGGGAGCTGTTTTTT.

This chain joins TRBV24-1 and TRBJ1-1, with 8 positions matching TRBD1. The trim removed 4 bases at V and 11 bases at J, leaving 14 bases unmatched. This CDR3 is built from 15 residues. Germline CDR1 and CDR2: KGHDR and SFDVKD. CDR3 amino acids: CATSDPVQGAGVAFF. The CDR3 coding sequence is TGTGCCACCAGTGACCCCGTCCAGGGGGCGGGGGTGGCTTTCTTT.

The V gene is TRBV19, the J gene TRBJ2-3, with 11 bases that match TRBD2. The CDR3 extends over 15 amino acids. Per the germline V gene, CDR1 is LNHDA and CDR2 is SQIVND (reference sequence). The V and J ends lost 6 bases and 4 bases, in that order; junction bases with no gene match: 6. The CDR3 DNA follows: TGTGCCAGTAGCTTGCGGGGACTAGCGGCAGATACGCAGTATTTT. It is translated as CASSLRGLAADTQYF.

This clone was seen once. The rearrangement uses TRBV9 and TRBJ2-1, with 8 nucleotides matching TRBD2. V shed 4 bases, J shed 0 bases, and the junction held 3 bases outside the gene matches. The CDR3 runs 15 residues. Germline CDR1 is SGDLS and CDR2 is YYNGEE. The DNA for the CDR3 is TGTGCCAGCAGCAGAGCGGGGGCCTCCTACAATGAGCAGTTCTTC. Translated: CASSRAGASYNEQFF.

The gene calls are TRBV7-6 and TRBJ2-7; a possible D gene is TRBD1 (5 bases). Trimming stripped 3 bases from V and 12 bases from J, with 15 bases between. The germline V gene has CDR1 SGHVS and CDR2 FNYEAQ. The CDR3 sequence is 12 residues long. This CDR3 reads CASSFNRREAYF. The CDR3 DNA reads TGTGCCAGCAGCTTCAACCGCAGGGAAGCGTACTTC.

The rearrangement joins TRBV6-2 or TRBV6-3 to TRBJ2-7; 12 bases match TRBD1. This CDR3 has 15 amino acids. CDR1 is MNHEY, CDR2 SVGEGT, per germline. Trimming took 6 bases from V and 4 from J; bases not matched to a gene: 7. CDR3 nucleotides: TGTGCCAGCAGCCGCCGGGACAGGGGGCTATACGAGCAGTACTTC. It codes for CASSRRDRGLYEQYF.

The CDR3 DNA reads TGTGCCAGTAGTATAGGGGGCTTCGGCAGGGGGAACACTGAAGCTTTCTTT. This encodes CASSIGGFGRGNTEAFF. V usage is TRBV19 and J usage is TRBJ1-1; possibly TRBD1 for D (6 bases). The CDR3 runs to 17 residues. Germline CDR1 is LNHDA and CDR2 is SQIVND (reference sequence). Trimming removed 1 base from V and 1 base from J, with 16 bases in between.

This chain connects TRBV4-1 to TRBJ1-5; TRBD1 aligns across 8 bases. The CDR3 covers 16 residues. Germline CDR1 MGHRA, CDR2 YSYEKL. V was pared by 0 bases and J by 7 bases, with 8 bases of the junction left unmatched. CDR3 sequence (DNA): TGCGCCAGCAGCCAAGATGGATCAGGGGGCGGACAGCCCCAGCATTTT. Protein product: CASSQDGSGGGQPQHF.

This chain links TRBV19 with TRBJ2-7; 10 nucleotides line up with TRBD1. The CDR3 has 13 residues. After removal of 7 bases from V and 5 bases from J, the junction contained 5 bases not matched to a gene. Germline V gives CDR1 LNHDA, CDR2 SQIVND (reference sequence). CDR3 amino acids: CASNSGTGDEQYF. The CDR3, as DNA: TGTGCCAGTAACTCCGGGACAGGGGACGAGCAGTACTTC.

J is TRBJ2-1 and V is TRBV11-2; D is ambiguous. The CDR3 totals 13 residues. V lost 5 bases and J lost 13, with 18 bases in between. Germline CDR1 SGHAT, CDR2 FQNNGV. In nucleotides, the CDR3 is TGTGCCAGCAGCCAGGCTATTACAATGAGTCAGTTCTTC. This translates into CASSQAITMSQFF.

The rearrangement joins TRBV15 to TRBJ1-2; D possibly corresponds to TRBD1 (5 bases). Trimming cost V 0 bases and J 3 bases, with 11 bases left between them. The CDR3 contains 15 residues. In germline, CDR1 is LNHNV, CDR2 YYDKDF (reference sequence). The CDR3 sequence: CATSRDYSGDYGYTF. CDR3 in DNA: TGTGCCACCAGCAGAGATTATTCGGGGGACTATGGCTACACCTTC.

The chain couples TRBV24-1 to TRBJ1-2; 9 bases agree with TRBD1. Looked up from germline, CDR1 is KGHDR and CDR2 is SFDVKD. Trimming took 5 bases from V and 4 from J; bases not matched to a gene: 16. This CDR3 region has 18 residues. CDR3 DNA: TGTGCCACCAGTGTTCGGGGGACAGGGCGCCCCTCGCCCTATGGCTACACCTTC. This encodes CATSVRGTGRPSPYGYTF.

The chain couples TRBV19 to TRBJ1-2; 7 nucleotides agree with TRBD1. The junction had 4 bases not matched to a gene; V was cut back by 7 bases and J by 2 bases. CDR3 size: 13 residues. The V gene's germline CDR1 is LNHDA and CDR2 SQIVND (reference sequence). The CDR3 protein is CASKVRGNYGYTF. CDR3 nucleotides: TGTGCCAGTAAGGTCAGGGGGAACTATGGCTACACCTTC.

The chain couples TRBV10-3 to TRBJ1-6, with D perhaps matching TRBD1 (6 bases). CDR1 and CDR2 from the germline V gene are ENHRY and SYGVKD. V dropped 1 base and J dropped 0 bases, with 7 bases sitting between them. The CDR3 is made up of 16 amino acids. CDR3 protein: CAISELGGSYNSPLHF. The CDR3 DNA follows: TGTGCCATCAGTGAGTTAGGGGGCTCCTATAATTCACCCCTCCACTTT.

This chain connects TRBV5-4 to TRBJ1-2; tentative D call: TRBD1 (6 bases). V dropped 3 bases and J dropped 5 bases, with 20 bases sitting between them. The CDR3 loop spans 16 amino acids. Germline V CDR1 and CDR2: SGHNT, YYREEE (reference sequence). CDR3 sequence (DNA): TGTGCCAGCAGCTCCATAAGGGGGGGCGCGGGGTATGGCTACACCTTC. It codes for CASSSIRGGAGYGYTF.

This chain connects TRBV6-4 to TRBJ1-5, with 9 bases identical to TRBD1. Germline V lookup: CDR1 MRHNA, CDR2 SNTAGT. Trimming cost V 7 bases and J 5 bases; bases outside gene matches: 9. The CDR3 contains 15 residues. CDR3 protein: CASTRGDRVDQPQHF. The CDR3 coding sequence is TGTGCCAGCACCCGGGGGGACAGGGTGGATCAGCCCCAGCATTTT.

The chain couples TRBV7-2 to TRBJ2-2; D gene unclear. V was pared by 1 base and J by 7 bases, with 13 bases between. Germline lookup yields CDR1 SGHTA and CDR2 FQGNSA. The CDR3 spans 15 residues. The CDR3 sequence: CASSLVLSSGGELFF. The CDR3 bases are TGTGCCAGCAGCTTAGTCCTAAGCTCCGGCGGGGAGCTGTTTTTT.

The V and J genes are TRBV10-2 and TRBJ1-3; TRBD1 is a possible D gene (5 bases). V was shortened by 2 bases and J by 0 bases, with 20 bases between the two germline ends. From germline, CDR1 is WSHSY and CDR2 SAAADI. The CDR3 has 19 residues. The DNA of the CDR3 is TGCGCCAGCAGTGAGATGATAAAGGGGTATAGAAGCTCTGGAAACACCATATATTTT. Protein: CASSEMIKGYRSSGNTIYF.

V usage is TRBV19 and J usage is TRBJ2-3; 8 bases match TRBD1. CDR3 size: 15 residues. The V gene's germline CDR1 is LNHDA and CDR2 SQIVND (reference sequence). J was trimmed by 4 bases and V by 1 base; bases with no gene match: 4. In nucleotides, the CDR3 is TGTGCCAGTAGTATAGGGACAGGGAAGTCAGATACGCAGTATTTT. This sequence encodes CASSIGTGKSDTQYF.

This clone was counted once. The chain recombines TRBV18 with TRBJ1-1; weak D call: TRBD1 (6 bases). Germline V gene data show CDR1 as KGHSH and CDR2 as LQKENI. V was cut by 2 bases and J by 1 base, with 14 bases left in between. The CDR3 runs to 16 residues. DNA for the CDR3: TGTGCCAGCTCACCATTGGCAGGGGTAACGAACACTGAAGCTTTCTTT. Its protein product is CASSPLAGVTNTEAFF.